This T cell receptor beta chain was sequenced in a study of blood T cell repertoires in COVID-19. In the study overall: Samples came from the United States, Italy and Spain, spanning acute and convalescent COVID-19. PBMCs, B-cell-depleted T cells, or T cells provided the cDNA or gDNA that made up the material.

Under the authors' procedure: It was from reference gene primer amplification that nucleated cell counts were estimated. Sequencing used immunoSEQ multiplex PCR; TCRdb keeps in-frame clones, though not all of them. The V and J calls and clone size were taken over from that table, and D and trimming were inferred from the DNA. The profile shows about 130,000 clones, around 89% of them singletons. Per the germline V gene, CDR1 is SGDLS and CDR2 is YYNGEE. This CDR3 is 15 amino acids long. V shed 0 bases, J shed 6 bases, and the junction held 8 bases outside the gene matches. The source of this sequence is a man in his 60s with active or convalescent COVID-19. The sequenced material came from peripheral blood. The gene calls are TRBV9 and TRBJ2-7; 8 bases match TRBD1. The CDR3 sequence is CASSVDRGNRGEQYF. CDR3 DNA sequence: TGTGCCAGCAGCGTAGACAGGGGGAATAGAGGCGAGCAGTACTTC.